These 4 T cell receptor beta chains came from one sample sequenced in a study of shared clonotypes between healthy human individuals. Sequencing used immunoSEQ multiplex PCR; TCRdb keeps in-frame clones, though not all of them. The sample lists about 560,000 clones, roughly four fifths occurring once. Sample: PBMCs. All receptors come from a woman aged 40 to 55 in good health. Some clones in this sample may be carry-over from other donors' samples.

The V and J genes are TRBV29-1 and TRBJ2-7; D may be TRBD2 (5 bases). The CDR3 length is 13 residues. CDR1 is SQVTM and CDR2 is ANQGSEA in the germline V gene. The V end lost 6 bases, the J end lost 3 bases, and 15 bases lay between the germline ends. CDR3 in amino acids: CSVATGGGYEQYF. CDR3 coding DNA: TGCAGCGTCGCCACCGGTGGAGGCTACGAGCAGTACTTC.

With respect to this clone: The junction and the germline gene differ at one end; a read error may be behind it. Other DNA sequences in the same sample also yield this CDR3. This rearrangement joins TRBV30 to TRBJ1-5, with D uncertain. The CDR3 covers 16 residues. Germline V lookup: CDR1 GTSNPN, CDR2 SVGIG (reference sequence). In DNA form, the CDR3 reads TGCGCCTGGAGTGTTCAGGAGACCTATAGCAATCAGCCCCAGCATTTT. This translates into CAWSVQETYSNQPQHF.

The chain recombines TRBV7-8 with TRBJ2-2; 7 bases are a match to TRBD2. The ends lost 4 bases at V and 8 bases at J; junction bases unmatched: 10. Germline assignment: CDR1 SGHVS and CDR2 FQNEAQ. The CDR3 spans 15 residues. The CDR3: CASSWSRESFGELFF. Written as DNA, the CDR3 is TGTGCCAGCAGCTGGTCGCGGGAGTCTTTTGGGGAGCTGTTTTTT.

This clone was detected once. This chain connects TRBV28 to TRBJ2-1; 7 bases fit TRBD1. V dropped 3 bases and J dropped 8; count of bases not matched to a gene: 4. CDR3 length: 13 amino acids. Germline CDR1 MDHEN, CDR2 SYDVKM. CDR3 sequence: CASSLTTGDEQFF. The CDR3 DNA sequence: TGTGCCAGCAGTTTGACTACAGGGGATGAGCAGTTCTTC.